Shown below are 27 T cell receptor beta chains from a single sample sequenced in a study of coeliac disease. Produced via immunoSEQ multiplex PCR; TCRdb's table is partial and in-frame only. Here the sample spans 3,800 or so clones, roughly three fifths being singletons. Antigen specificity for these receptors is unknown. Study findings and constraints: Control samples showed higher TRB and TRG clonality than intraepithelial and lamina propria samples in active celiac disease.

Material for sequencing was intraepithelial lymphocytes from the gut. Every receptor here comes from a woman aged 18-29 years with active celiac disease.

This clone has a handful of counts. The chain uses TRBV9 and TRBJ2-1; maybe TRBD2 (6 bases). This CDR3 region has 14 residues. V lost 0 bases and J 3 bases, leaving 7 bases between the germline ends. The germline gives CDR1 SGDLS, CDR2 YYNGEE. The CDR3 loop is CASSVGGVYNEQFF. The CDR3 DNA reads TGTGCCAGCAGCGTAGGGGGGGTCTACAATGAGCAGTTCTTC.

As for this clone: An end of the junction does not agree with germline; a read error may underlie this. This specimen includes other DNA sequences encoding the same CDR3. The rearrangement links TRBV11-2 to TRBJ1-6; tentatively, D is TRBD1 (5 bases). The CDR3 runs 14 residues. Germline V gene lookup returns CDR1 SGHAT and CDR2 FQNNGV. CDR3 sequence (DNA): TGCGCCAGCAGCTTACCAGGGAATAATTCACCCCTCCACTTT. Translating gives CASSLPGNNSPLHF.

The rearrangement links TRBV10-2 to TRBJ2-1; 11 bases map to TRBD2. J lost 4 bases, V lost 4 bases, and 3 bases had no gene match. The germline V gene has CDR1 WSHSY and CDR2 SAAADI. This CDR3 has 15 residues. For the CDR3, the DNA is TGCGCCAGCAGTGGAACTAGCGGGGGTTACAATGAGCAGTTCTTC. It encodes CASSGTSGGYNEQFF.

The genes are TRBV5-4 and TRBJ2-1; TRBD1 matches at 7 bases. J lost 4 bases, V lost 0 bases, and 7 bases had no gene match. Germline V lookup: CDR1 SGHNT, CDR2 YYREEE (reference sequence). CDR3 length: 16 residues. CDR3 region: CASSLAQGSTYNEQFF. Written as DNA, the CDR3 is TGTGCCAGCAGCTTGGCACAGGGGTCGACTTACAATGAGCAGTTCTTC.

By share of the sample, this clone is large. In nucleotides, the CDR3 is TGTGCCAGCAGTGTAGGGGTTAACACAGATACGCAGTATTTT. Protein product: CASSVGVNTDTQYF. The chain links TRBV2 to TRBJ2-3, with D possibly matching TRBD1 (5 bases). The CDR3 is made up of 14 amino acids. The germline gives CDR1 SNHLY, CDR2 FYNNEI. Trimming took off 4 bases at V and 2 bases at J, with 10 bases between the two ends.

This clone is termed large. The chain is built from TRBV28 and TRBJ2-3; no clear D. V dropped 4 bases and J dropped 6 bases, with 11 bases sitting between them. The CDR3 consists of 13 residues. CDR1 is MDHEN and CDR2 is SYDVKM in the germline V gene. In nucleotides, the CDR3 is TGTGCCAGCAGTTCCAGTCACATCGATACGCAGTATTTT. This gives the protein CASSSSHIDTQYF. The full variable domain, completed using reference TRBV28 and TRBJ2-3, is DVKVTQSSRYLVKRTGEKVFLECVQDMDHENMFWYRQDPGLGLRLIYFSYDVKMKEKGDIPEGYSVSREKKERFSLILESASTNQTSMYLCASSSSHIDTQYFGPGTRLTVL.

This sequence joins TRBV28 and TRBJ2-4; D is possibly TRBD1 (5 bases). Trimming removed 7 bases from V and 2 bases from J, with 18 bases in between. CDR1 is MDHEN and CDR2 is SYDVKM in the germline V gene. The CDR3 runs 16 residues. The DNA of the CDR3 is TGTGCCAGCACCTTATCCGCAGGGATCACCAAAAACATTCAGTACTTC. It codes for CASTLSAGITKNIQYF.

The genes are TRBV18 and TRBJ1-6; D might be TRBD1 (5 bases). The germline V gene has CDR1 KGHSH and CDR2 LQKENI. The CDR3 is made up of 15 amino acids. V lost 2 bases and J 12 bases, leaving 17 bases between the germline ends. The CDR3 region is CASSPGADGSQPLHF. CDR3 DNA sequence: TGTGCCAGCTCACCAGGGGCCGACGGATCCCAACCCCTCCACTTT.

This clone appeared a few times. One end of the junction fails to match germline, which may point to a read error. The chain carries TRBV5-1 and TRBJ1-4, with a weak D call TRBD1 (5 bases). The CDR3 totals 16 residues. Germline values: CDR1 SGHRS, CDR2 YFSETQ. CDR3 coding DNA: TGCGCCAGCAGGTTGGGGCTCGGACGGGGTAATGAAAAACTGTTTTTT. It is translated as CASRLGLGRGNEKLFF.

The rearrangement uses TRBV27 and TRBJ2-7; tentatively, D is TRBD2 (7 bases). V gave up 6 bases and J gave up 2 bases, with 17 bases separating them. Germline V lookup: CDR1 MNHEY, CDR2 SMNVEV (reference sequence). The CDR3 covers 15 residues. The CDR3 sequence is CASSWGGQLPYEQYF. DNA of the CDR3: TGTGCCAGCAGCTGGGGGGGGCAGCTCCCCTACGAGCAGTACTTC.

The chain recombines TRBV4-1 with TRBJ1-5; no reliable D call. The length of the CDR3 is 14 residues. The germline V gene has CDR1 MGHRA and CDR2 YSYEKL. V gave up 3 bases and J gave up 8 bases, with 14 bases separating them. CDR3 in amino acids: CASSHLLGGEPQHF. CDR3 nucleotides: TGCGCCAGCAGCCATTTATTGGGAGGTGAGCCCCAGCATTTT.

This chain joins TRBV30 and TRBJ1-4, with D tentatively TRBD1 (5 bases). V lost 1 base and J lost 4, with 19 bases in between. Per the germline V gene, CDR1 is GTSNPN and CDR2 is SVGIG (reference sequence). The CDR3 totals 17 residues. The CDR3 DNA reads TGTGCCTGGAGTGCCCCCTCCTTAGGGGTACGTAATGAAAAACTGTTTTTT. Translated, it gives CAWSAPSLGVRNEKLFF.

The chain is built from TRBV13 and TRBJ2-5, with a tentative D call TRBD2 (6 bases). Trimming shortened V by 4 bases and J by 6 bases, and 12 bases separated the two germline ends. Germline CDR1 reads PRHDT; CDR2 reads FYEKMQ (reference sequence). CDR3 length: 13 amino acids. In DNA form, the CDR3 reads TGTGCCAGCAGCTCGGGGCGGGAACAGACCCAGTACTTC. It encodes CASSSGREQTQYF.

The DNA of the CDR3 is TGTGCCAGTAGTTTCGCCGGGACAGCCTACGAGCAGTACTTC. Amino acids: CASSFAGTAYEQYF. The rearrangement joins TRBV19 to TRBJ2-5; 7 bases agree with TRBD1. The DNA end favors TRBJ2-7, so the J call may be wrong. The CDR3 consists of 14 residues. In germline, CDR1 is LNHDA, CDR2 SQIVND (reference sequence).

The chain carries TRBV9 and TRBJ2-1; 9 nucleotides agree with TRBD2. V lost 4 bases and J lost 3; bases outside the gene matches: 8. In germline, CDR1 is SGDLS, CDR2 YYNGEE. The CDR3 length is 16 residues. In nucleotides, the CDR3 is TGTGCCAGCAGCCTCAGACTAGCGGTATTCTACAATGAGCAGTTCTTC. Protein: CASSLRLAVFYNEQFF. Drawing the rest from reference TRBV9 and TRBJ2-1, the complete variable domain is DSGVTQTPKHLITATGQRVTLRCSPRSGDLSVYWYQQSLDQGLQFLIQYYNGEERAKGNILERFSAQQFPDLHSELNLSSLELGDSALYFCASSLRLAVFYNEQFFGPGTRLTVL.

The chain couples TRBV28 to TRBJ1-1; weak D call: TRBD1 (5 bases). Per germline, CDR1 MDHEN and CDR2 SYDVKM. V was trimmed by 5 bases and J by 1 base, leaving 20 bases between them. The CDR3 spans 17 residues. The DNA for the CDR3 is TGTGCCAGCAGTCTCAAACCCATTGGGGGGACGAACACTGAAGCTTTCTTT. It translates to CASSLKPIGGTNTEAFF.

The V gene is TRBV10-3, the J gene TRBJ2-7, with 11 bases that match TRBD2. The CDR3 consists of 11 residues. In germline, CDR1 is ENHRY, CDR2 SYGVKD. Trimming took 11 bases from V and 6 from J; bases not matched to a gene: 3. The DNA of the CDR3 is TGTGCCGCCGGGACTAGCGGCGAGCAGTACTTC. Amino acid sequence: CAAGTSGEQYF.

CDR3 in amino acids: CASSFGAESYEQYV. The CDR3 DNA is TGTGCCAGCAGCTTCGGAGCGGAATCCTACGAGCAGTACGTC. The rearrangement uses TRBV5-8 and TRBJ2-7; TRBD2 is a possible D gene (5 bases). Germline V lookup: CDR1 SGHTS, CDR2 YDEGEE. V was clipped by 2 bases and J by 1 base, with 10 bases between them. The CDR3 is made up of 14 amino acids.

This clone came up a few times. The CDR3 region is CASSLGHTGELFF. CDR3 coding DNA: TGTGCCAGCAGCTTGGGGCACACCGGGGAGCTGTTTTTT. This chain uses TRBV5-6 with TRBJ2-2; D call uncertain. Germline loops: CDR1 SGHDT, CDR2 YYEEEE. There are 13 residues in the CDR3. Trimming removed 0 bases from V and 3 bases from J, with 3 bases in between. Using reference TRBV5-6 and TRBJ2-2 for the parts outside the CDR3, the full variable domain is DAGVTQSPTHLIKTRGQQVTLRCSPKSGHDTVSWYQQALGQGPQFIFQYYEEEERQRGNFPDRFSGHQFPNYSSELNVNALLLGDSALYLCASSLGHTGELFFGEGSRLTVL.

J is TRBJ2-5 and V is TRBV19; D remains unclear. This CDR3 is 14 amino acids long. Trimming removed 8 bases from V and 1 base from J, with 14 bases in between. The germline V gene encodes CDR1 LNHDA and CDR2 SQIVND (reference sequence). As DNA, the CDR3 is TGTGCCAGTTCCGCCGTCGGCGGCCAAGAGACCCAGTACTTC. Translation: CASSAVGGQETQYF.

The chain recombines TRBV10-3 with TRBJ2-1; a weak D match, TRBD2 (5 bases). CDR3 length: 14 amino acids. Looked up from germline, CDR1 is ENHRY and CDR2 is SYGVKD. V was pared by 8 bases and J by 6 bases, with 17 bases between. This chain's CDR3 is CAIWGGLAGNEQFF. The CDR3 DNA reads TGTGCCATCTGGGGTGGGCTAGCAGGCAATGAGCAGTTCTTC.

This chain joins TRBV10-3 and TRBJ2-3; tentative D call: TRBD2 (6 bases). The ends were cut back, 10 bases at V and 3 bases at J, with 14 bases in the middle. CDR1 ENHRY and CDR2 SYGVKD come from the germline V gene. CDR3 length: 13 amino acids. The CDR3 reads CATIDGGTDTQYF. The CDR3 bases are TGTGCCACCATAGACGGGGGTACAGATACGCAGTATTTT.

The J gene is TRBJ1-1, the V gene TRBV11-3, with D hard to call. V lost 1 base and J 4 bases, leaving 7 bases between the germline ends. The germline V gene encodes CDR1 SGHNT and CDR2 YENEEA. The CDR3 is made up of 13 amino acids. CDR3 loop: CASSLGRGTEAFF. As DNA, the CDR3 is TGTGCCAGCAGCTTAGGGCGAGGCACTGAAGCTTTCTTT.

This chain links TRBV7-2 with TRBJ1-5; tentatively, D is TRBD1 (6 bases). This CDR3 contains 16 residues. The germline V and J ends were trimmed by 4 bases and 4 bases, with 17 bases remaining between them. The V gene's germline CDR1 is SGHTA and CDR2 FQGNSA. The CDR3 loop reads CASSSKPGVANQPQHF. The CDR3 coding sequence is TGTGCCAGCAGCTCGAAGCCAGGGGTTGCGAATCAGCCCCAGCATTTT.

The CDR3 coding sequence is TGTGCCAGCTCACCCCGTGGGGGGGGCACAGATACGCAGTATTTT. Residues: CASSPRGGGTDTQYF. V usage is TRBV18 and J usage is TRBJ2-3; TRBD2 aligns across 7 bases. The CDR3 runs to 15 residues. V trimming: 3 bases; J trimming: 1 base; junction bases outside the gene matches: 4. From germline, CDR1 is KGHSH and CDR2 LQKENI.

V is TRBV7-8 and J is TRBJ1-5, with D hard to call. V lost 4 bases and J 0 bases, leaving 16 bases between the germline ends. CDR3 length: 17 amino acids. The germline V gene has CDR1 SGHVS and CDR2 FQNEAQ. The CDR3 DNA sequence: TGTGCCAGCAGCTCCAGGATTGGGCAGTATAGCAATCAGCCCCAGCATTTT. It specifies CASSSRIGQYSNQPQHF.

This clone is labeled as medium-sized. The gene calls are TRBV4-1 and TRBJ2-1; D might be TRBD1 (5 bases). The germline gives CDR1 MGHRA, CDR2 YSYEKL. The CDR3 totals 14 residues. The germline V and J ends were trimmed by 1 base and 5 bases, with 9 bases remaining between them. CDR3 sequence reads: CASSQGGPHNEQFF. For the CDR3, the DNA is TGCGCCAGCAGCCAAGGGGGCCCCCACAATGAGCAGTTCTTC.